One sample yielded the 7 T cell receptor beta chains listed below, sequenced in a study of shared clonotypes between healthy human individuals. Sequencing used immunoSEQ multiplex PCR; TCRdb keeps in-frame clones, though not all of them. The data contain some 680,000 clones, less than 80% of them singletons. Material for sequencing was memory CD4+ T cells sorted from blood. The sample's subset: CD45RA-negative fraction. These receptors originate from a woman in her 30s in good health.

The chain combines TRBV28 with TRBJ2-2, with D perhaps TRBD2 (5 bases). Germline CDR1 is MDHEN and CDR2 is SYDVKM. V lost 3 bases, J lost 1 base, and 6 bases lay in between. This CDR3 region has 14 residues. Written as DNA, the CDR3 is TGTGCCAGCAGTTTGGGAGAGAACACCGGGGAGCTGTTTTTT. Its translation is CASSLGENTGELFF.

V is TRBV6-6 and J is TRBJ1-3; the match to TRBD1 covers 8 bases. There are 15 residues in the CDR3. Germline V gene sequence: CDR1 MNHNY, CDR2 SVGAGI (reference sequence). J was trimmed by 8 bases and V by 5 bases; bases with no gene match: 11. The CDR3 loop is CASSDRGTGGDTIYF. In DNA form, the CDR3 reads TGTGCCAGCAGTGACAGGGGAACGGGAGGGGACACCATATATTTT.

CDR3 amino acids: CASSLDLTGAGELFF. DNA for the CDR3: TGTGCCAGCAGCTTAGATCTCACTGGGGCCGGGGAGCTGTTTTTT. The chain couples TRBV11-2 to TRBJ2-2, with unresolved D. The CDR3 length is 15 residues. Germline CDR1 SGHAT, CDR2 FQNNGV. V lost 0 bases and J lost 6, with 11 bases in between.

This clone was found once. Its ends do not fully match the called genes, so a read error is possible. The CDR3 region has the DNA TGTGCCATCAGTCCACAGGGTCTGAACAGTGAAGCTTTCTTT. Translation: CAISPQGLNSEAFF. This chain connects TRBV10-3 to TRBJ1-1; maybe TRBD1 (6 bases). The V gene's germline CDR1 is ENHRY and CDR2 SYGVKD. This CDR3 comprises 14 residues.

V gene TRBV29-1 combines with J gene TRBJ2-5; no clear D. This CDR3 comprises 14 residues. V lost 4 bases and J 3 bases, leaving 15 bases between the germline ends. Germline CDR1 is SQVTM and CDR2 is ANQGSEA. The chain's CDR3 is CSVARQGPKETQYF. The DNA for the CDR3 is TGCAGCGTTGCCCGACAAGGACCTAAAGAGACCCAGTACTTC.

This CDR3 is CASSPETVINEQFF. Written as DNA, the CDR3 is TGTGCCAGCAGCCCGGAGACAGTAATCAATGAGCAGTTCTTC. The V gene is TRBV11-2, the J gene TRBJ2-1; possible D gene TRBD1, 5 bases. Germline V gene sequence: CDR1 SGHAT, CDR2 FQNNGV. The CDR3 extends over 14 amino acids. Trimming took 5 bases from V and 6 from J, leaving 14 bases between them.

This rearrangement joins TRBV10-2 to TRBJ2-7, with 8 nucleotides matching TRBD2. Per the germline V gene, CDR1 is WSHSY and CDR2 is SAAADI. V was pared by 4 bases and J by 1 base, with 9 bases of the junction left unmatched. There are 16 residues in the CDR3. The CDR3 loop reads CASSGSTSGPSYEQYF. The DNA of the CDR3 is TGCGCCAGCAGTGGAAGTACTAGCGGACCATCCTACGAGCAGTACTTC.